One sample yielded the 4 T cell receptor beta chains listed below, sequenced in a study of T cell changes during pregnancy in multiple sclerosis. Sequenced by immunoSEQ multiplex PCR; TCRdb stores in-frame clones only, minus some. In the table there are 30,000 or so clones, about 89% of which are singletons. The material was CD8+ T cells from peripheral blood mononuclear cells, obtained in the third trimester of pregnancy. The receptors were sampled from a female donor with multiple sclerosis, enrolled in a pregnancy study.

This chain uses TRBV4-1 with TRBJ2-5; D is perhaps TRBD1 (6 bases). Trimming shortened V by 5 bases and J by 3 bases, and 13 bases separated the two germline ends. CDR3 size: 14 residues. Looked up from germline, CDR1 is MGHRA and CDR2 is YSYEKL. The CDR3 loop is CASSFTGSEETQYF. The CDR3 nucleotides are TGCGCCAGCAGCTTTACAGGGTCAGAAGAGACCCAGTACTTC.

This clone was detected only once. V usage is TRBV7-9 and J usage is TRBJ1-1; D gene ambiguous. Deletions cut 3 bases from V and 6 bases from J, with 8 bases between. CDR1 and CDR2 (germline): SEHNR, FQNEAQ (reference sequence). This CDR3 contains 12 residues. CDR3 protein: CASSFGTAEAFF. The CDR3 DNA is TGTGCCAGCAGCTTCGGAACAGCTGAAGCTTTCTTT.

The V call is TRBV25-1, the J call TRBJ2-5; possibly TRBD1 for D (6 bases). V was pared by 2 bases and J by 0 bases, with 13 bases between. This CDR3 has 16 amino acids. Germline values: CDR1 MGHDK, CDR2 SYGVNS. The CDR3 bases are TGTGCCAGCAGTGAAAGGCAGGGGACCTACCAAGAGACCCAGTACTTC. It is translated as CASSERQGTYQETQYF.

This chain uses TRBV6-5 with TRBJ2-2, with 7 bases lining up with TRBD1. Germline assignment: CDR1 MNHEY and CDR2 SVGAGI. The J segment lost 6 bases and the V segment lost 6 bases, leaving 7 bases of the junction unmatched. There are 14 residues in the CDR3. The CDR3 DNA sequence: TGTGCCAGCAGGCCTACAGGGGTTTCCGGGGAGCTGTTTTTT. It specifies CASRPTGVSGELFF.